This entry lists 7 T cell receptor beta chains sequenced from one sample in a study of human T cells and chemical hapten exposure. The time point is: pre-sensitization, week 0. Sample treatment: therapeutic diphenylcyclopropenone sensitization with weekly scalp DPC. TCRdb independently ran MiXCR on the RACE reads; one entry per CDR3 protein. The sample yields around 120,000 distinct CDR3 sequences, roughly 14% seen once. The sample in question was whole blood, obtained in connection with sensitization to the hapten diphenylcyclopropenone (DPC). The receptors originated from a woman between 18 and 29 years old with alopecia areata. Some clones in this sample may be carry-over from other donors' samples.

This sequence joins TRBV20-1 and TRBJ2-1; TRBD1 matches at 7 bases. Germline V gene lookup returns CDR1 DFQATT and CDR2 SNEGSKA (reference sequence). Unmatched junction bases numbered 9, after V lost 7 bases and J lost 0 bases. This CDR3 contains 15 residues. The CDR3 loop is CSVTTGPSSYNEQFF. The CDR3 DNA is TGCAGTGTTACGACAGGGCCGAGCTCCTACAATGAGCAGTTCTTC.

CDR3 residues: CSATELTGGDPGANVLTF. The DNA for the CDR3 is TGCAGTGCCACCGAATTGACAGGGGGCGACCCTGGGGCCAACGTCCTGACTTTC. V gene TRBV20-1 combines with J gene TRBJ2-6; 10 nucleotides line up with TRBD1. The CDR3 spans 18 residues. J was trimmed by 2 bases and V by 6 bases; bases with no gene match: 13. Germline lookup yields CDR1 DFQATT and CDR2 SNEGSKA (reference sequence).

This clonotype has a count of ten or more. The genes are TRBV14 and TRBJ1-6; 7 nucleotides agree with TRBD1. Trimming removed 4 bases from V and 4 bases from J; junction bases left unmatched: 1. Germline values: CDR1 SGHDN, CDR2 FVKESK. The CDR3 spans 14 residues. CDR3 residues: CASSPRGYNSPLHF. CDR3 coding DNA: TGTGCCAGCAGCCCCAGGGGGTATAATTCACCCCTCCACTTT.

This clonotype has more than one count but fewer than ten. V gene TRBV14 combines with J gene TRBJ1-2, with D tentatively TRBD1 (6 bases). Germline V gives CDR1 SGHDN, CDR2 FVKESK. The CDR3 totals 13 residues. The V end lost 2 bases, the J end lost 7 bases, and 11 bases lay between the germline ends. The CDR3 nucleotides are TGTGCCAGCAGCCAATTTCCGGGGGCTGGCTACACCTTC. Translating gives CASSQFPGAGYTF.

V usage is TRBV2 and J usage is TRBJ2-2; possibly TRBD2 for D (6 bases). The CDR3 has 14 amino acids. Germline V gives CDR1 SNHLY, CDR2 FYNNEI. The V end lost 7 bases, the J end lost 3 bases, and 12 bases lay between the germline ends. The CDR3 reads CASTAGLHTGELFF. The CDR3 DNA reads TGTGCCAGCACGGCGGGGCTTCACACCGGGGAGCTGTTTTTT.

This clonotype was picked up a small number of times. This rearrangement joins TRBV7-6 to TRBJ2-7; no definite D call. CDR1 and CDR2 from the germline V gene are SGHVS and FNYEAQ. The V gene lost 3 bases and the J gene lost 3 bases, with 12 bases spanning the gap. The CDR3 has 14 residues. CDR3 protein: CASSLSGLYYEQYF. The DNA for the CDR3 is TGTGCCAGCAGCTTGTCCGGGCTCTACTACGAGCAGTACTTC.

This clonotype has just one count. The chain employs TRBV7-2 and TRBJ1-1; D possibly corresponds to TRBD1 (6 bases). Trimming shortened V by 6 bases and J by 0 bases, and 14 bases separated the two germline ends. This CDR3 is 15 amino acids long. In germline, CDR1 is SGHTA, CDR2 FQGNSA. CDR3 loop: CASRQGSQMNTEAFF. In DNA form, the CDR3 reads TGTGCCAGCAGGCAGGGGTCCCAGATGAACACTGAAGCTTTCTTT.